The 25 T cell receptor beta chains below all came from one sample that was sequenced in a study of shared clonotypes between healthy human individuals. Method: immunoSEQ multiplex PCR; TCRdb's copy keeps in-frame clones and lacks some. The sample holds 520,000 or so clones, more than 65% seen once. Sequencing input: PBMCs. The receptors derive from a middle-aged woman in good health. Some clones in this sample may be carry-over from other donors' samples.

V usage is TRBV19 and J usage is TRBJ2-5; D gene unclear. The CDR3 spans 13 residues. The germline gives CDR1 LNHDA, CDR2 SQIVND (reference sequence). V shed 3 bases and J shed 4 bases, with 9 bases lying between them. In DNA form, the CDR3 reads TGTGCCAGTAGTATTGGGATCCCAGAGACCCAGTACTTC. The encoded protein is CASSIGIPETQYF.

J is TRBJ2-5 and V is TRBV6-5, with D hard to call. In germline, CDR1 is MNHEY, CDR2 SVGAGI. CDR3 length equals 13 residues. Between the trimmed V and J ends, which lost 4 bases and 2 bases, there was a span of 8 bases. CDR3 DNA: TGTGCCAGCAGTTCATGGCGGCAAGAGACCCAGTACTTC. As protein: CASSSWRQETQYF.

The chain recombines TRBV7-3 with TRBJ2-3; 10 positions match TRBD2. The CDR3 consists of 14 residues. CDR1 and CDR2 from the germline V gene are SGHTA and FQGTGA. V lost 4 bases to trimming and J lost 5 bases; unmatched junction nucleotides: 3. CDR3 DNA sequence: TGTGCCAGCAGCTCAGGACTAGCGGAAGATACGCAGTATTTT. Its translation is CASSSGLAEDTQYF.

The rearrangement links TRBV2 to TRBJ1-4; D not resolved. The CDR3 consists of 14 residues. Germline V gene data show CDR1 as SNHLY and CDR2 as FYNNEI. V lost 1 base to trimming and J lost 6 bases, with 9 bases between them. The CDR3 bases are TGTGCCAGCAGTGAAGGGCAGTTATATGAAAAACTGTTTTTT. Translated: CASSEGQLYEKLFF.

This clone came up many times. CDR3 loop: CASSLDSNGIQYF. The CDR3 region has the DNA TGCGCCAGCAGCTTGGACAGCAATGGCATTCAGTACTTC. The chain joins TRBV5-1 to TRBJ2-4; D call uncertain. Germline V lookup: CDR1 SGHRS, CDR2 YFSETQ. V lost 0 bases to trimming and J lost 9 bases, with 10 bases between them. This CDR3 is built from 13 residues.

V and J are TRBV18 and TRBJ1-6; D is unresolved. The germline V and J ends were trimmed by 5 bases and 4 bases, with 6 bases remaining between them. The CDR3 is 13 amino acids. Germline assignment: CDR1 KGHSH and CDR2 LQKENI. The CDR3 DNA sequence: TGTGCCAGCTCAGACAATTATAATTCACCCCTCCACTTT. The encoded protein is CASSDNYNSPLHF.

The rearrangement uses TRBV15 and TRBJ2-3; 10 bases agree with TRBD1. Trimming cost V 0 bases and J 4 bases; bases outside gene matches: 4. The CDR3 has 16 residues. The germline CDR1 and CDR2 sequences are LNHNV and YYDKDF (reference sequence). CDR3 sequence: CATSRDPGTGADTQYF. Here the CDR3 DNA reads TGTGCCACCAGCAGAGACCCTGGGACAGGGGCAGATACGCAGTATTTT.

The rearrangement joins TRBV19 to TRBJ2-3, with 13 bases aligning to TRBD2. V was clipped by 6 bases and J by 3 bases; unmatched bases: 18. There are 20 residues in the CDR3. Germline V CDR1 and CDR2: LNHDA, SQIVND (reference sequence). DNA of the CDR3: TGTGCCAGTAGAGCGATGACAGGCCGACTAGCGGGAGGATTAACAGATACGCAGTATTTT. Translating gives CASRAMTGRLAGGLTDTQYF.

The gene calls are TRBV28 and TRBJ2-7; 11 bases align to TRBD1. The CDR3 has 16 residues. Germline V gives CDR1 MDHEN, CDR2 SYDVKM. The V and J ends lost 6 bases and 4 bases, in that order; junction bases with no gene match: 11. CDR3 region: CASRPAPGQGVYEQYF. The CDR3 DNA reads as TGTGCCAGCAGGCCTGCCCCGGGACAGGGGGTTTACGAGCAGTACTTC.

The rearrangement uses TRBV7-9 and TRBJ2-2, with 9 bases aligning to TRBD1. Germline CDR1 and CDR2: SEHNR and FQNEAQ (reference sequence). J was trimmed by 5 bases and V by 7 bases; bases with no gene match: 11. The CDR3 is 16 amino acids. The CDR3 region has the DNA TGTGCCAGCATCAATGCCGGGACAGGGATGACCGGGGAGCTGTTTTTT. Amino acids: CASINAGTGMTGELFF.

The chain has TRBV6-5 and TRBJ2-7; D ambiguous. This CDR3 comprises 15 residues. V was clipped by 2 bases and J by 0 bases, with 11 bases between them. Germline CDR1 reads MNHEY; CDR2 reads SVGAGI. This chain's CDR3 is CASSYRSKPSYEQYF. The DNA of the CDR3 is TGTGCCAGCAGTTACCGCAGTAAGCCCTCCTACGAGCAGTACTTC.

The chain couples TRBV5-1 to TRBJ2-7, with 8 nucleotides matching TRBD1. The trim removed 1 base at V and 3 bases at J, leaving 9 bases unmatched. This CDR3 is 16 amino acids long. CDR1 is SGHRS, CDR2 YFSETQ, per germline. In nucleotides, the CDR3 is TGCGCCAGCAGCTTGCTTAGGACGACAGGGGACTACGAGCAGTACTTC. Its protein product is CASSLLRTTGDYEQYF.

The chain has TRBV11-2 and TRBJ2-1; the D gene is possibly TRBD2 (6 bases). This CDR3 is built from 14 residues. Trimming took 4 bases from V and 6 from J, leaving 13 bases between them. Germline V gene lookup returns CDR1 SGHAT and CDR2 FQNNGV. The CDR3 sequence: CASSSERLVNEQFF. The CDR3 region has the DNA TGTGCCAGCAGCTCGGAAAGACTAGTCAATGAGCAGTTCTTC.

The chain recombines TRBV4-1 with TRBJ2-3; D uncertain. V shed 1 base and J shed 2 bases, with 7 bases lying between them. Germline-derived CDR1 and CDR2 are MGHRA and YSYEKL. This CDR3 is 14 amino acids long. The CDR3 loop is CASSQGLNTDTQYF. CDR3 in DNA: TGCGCCAGCAGCCAAGGACTGAACACAGATACGCAGTATTTT.

This rearrangement joins TRBV2 to TRBJ1-2; TRBD1 might be the D (5 bases). V shed 0 bases and J shed 8 bases, with 13 bases lying between them. The CDR3 extends over 14 amino acids. CDR1 and CDR2 from the germline V gene are SNHLY and FYNNEI. As DNA, the CDR3 is TGTGCCAGCAGTGAAGCGCGGCAGGGATTGGGCTACACCTTC. It specifies CASSEARQGLGYTF.

The genes are TRBV27 and TRBJ2-1; D may be TRBD2 (6 bases). The CDR3 consists of 16 residues. Germline V gene lookup returns CDR1 MNHEY and CDR2 SMNVEV (reference sequence). Between the trimmed V and J ends, which lost 5 bases and 3 bases, there was a span of 17 bases. This CDR3 reads CASSPSGQRNYNEQFF. In nucleotides, the CDR3 is TGTGCCAGCAGTCCCAGCGGGCAAAGGAACTACAATGAGCAGTTCTTC.

V gene TRBV2 combines with J gene TRBJ1-4, with TRBD1 matching over 8 bases. The V and J ends lost 4 bases and 6 bases, in that order; junction bases with no gene match: 7. CDR1 and CDR2 (germline): SNHLY, FYNNEI. The CDR3 extends over 15 amino acids. The CDR3 coding sequence is TGTGCCAGCAGTGCTCAGGGGGCGAGAGATGAAAAACTGTTTTTT. It codes for CASSAQGARDEKLFF. Full variable domain (missing parts from reference TRBV2 and TRBJ1-4): EPEVTQTPSHQVTQMGQEVILRCVPISNHLYFYWYRQILGQKVEFLVSFYNNEISEKSEIFDDQFSVERPDGSNFTLKIRSTKLEDSAMYFCASSAQGARDEKLFFGSGTQLSVL.

J is TRBJ1-6 and V is TRBV7-2; D call uncertain. This CDR3 comprises 13 residues. Germline loops: CDR1 SGHTA, CDR2 FQGNSA. V gave up 3 bases and J gave up 10 bases, with 10 bases separating them. The CDR3 is CASSFAGGSPLHF. The CDR3 DNA follows: TGTGCCAGCAGCTTTGCAGGAGGCTCACCCCTCCACTTT.

The chain uses TRBV5-5 and TRBJ1-2; TRBD1 matches 7 bases. J lost 2 bases, V lost 4 bases, and 5 bases had no gene match. This CDR3 comprises 14 residues. The germline V gene encodes CDR1 SGHKS and CDR2 YYEKEE (reference sequence). CDR3 DNA: TGTGCCAGCAGCCGGGGGGACAGCAACTATGGCTACACCTTC. It encodes CASSRGDSNYGYTF.

The chain couples TRBV6-5 to TRBJ2-1; TRBD2 agrees at 12 bases. The CDR3 covers 15 residues. The junction had 3 bases not matched to a gene; V was cut back by 6 bases and J by 3 bases. Germline V gene sequence: CDR1 MNHEY, CDR2 SVGAGI. CDR3 in DNA: TGTGCCAGCAGGTTGGGACTAGCGGGCTACAATGAGCAGTTCTTC. As protein: CASRLGLAGYNEQFF.

V is TRBV6-5 and J is TRBJ2-3; D call uncertain. The CDR3 extends over 13 amino acids. Trimming removed 2 bases at V and 5 bases at J, with 8 bases between. Germline CDR1 is MNHEY and CDR2 is SVGAGI. The CDR3 DNA is TGTGCCAGCAGTTACCGAATACAAGATACGCAGTATTTT. This translates into CASSYRIQDTQYF.

This chain connects TRBV28 to TRBJ1-4; 7 bases line up with TRBD1. CDR1 and CDR2 (germline): MDHEN, SYDVKM. The J segment lost 4 bases and the V segment lost 8 bases, leaving 10 bases of the junction unmatched. The CDR3 is made up of 15 amino acids. CDR3: CASGGGTANNEKLFF. The CDR3 DNA reads as TGTGCCAGCGGCGGGGGGACAGCTAATAATGAAAAACTGTTTTTT.

This chain connects TRBV6-4 to TRBJ2-5; 9 bases fit TRBD2. The CDR3 extends over 18 amino acids. The V gene's germline CDR1 is MRHNA and CDR2 SNTAGT. Trimming at V came to 6 bases and at J to 5 bases, leaving 19 bases not matched to a gene. This CDR3 reads CASSLPGLAEAGVETQYF. Here the CDR3 DNA reads TGTGCCAGCAGCTTACCGGGACTAGCAGAAGCGGGGGTGGAGACCCAGTACTTC.

The chain is built from TRBV7-2 and TRBJ2-1, with 13 positions matching TRBD2. The CDR3 runs to 17 residues. CDR1 and CDR2 (germline): SGHTA, FQGNSA. Losses at the gene ends were 4 bases for V and 5 bases for J; bases not matched to a gene: 8. Here the CDR3 DNA reads TGTGCCAGCAGCTATCTACTAGCGGGAGGGTCCCACAATGAGCAGTTCTTC. Its translation is CASSYLLAGGSHNEQFF.

The chain has TRBV19 and TRBJ1-5; tentative D call: TRBD1 (5 bases). Germline CDR1 reads LNHDA; CDR2 reads SQIVND (reference sequence). The CDR3 sequence is 17 residues long. The V gene lost 3 bases and the J gene lost 4 bases, with 19 bases spanning the gap. Here the CDR3 reads CASSIGDAGIRNQPQHF. CDR3 bases: TGTGCCAGTAGTATCGGGGACGCGGGTATTAGGAATCAGCCCCAGCATTTT.